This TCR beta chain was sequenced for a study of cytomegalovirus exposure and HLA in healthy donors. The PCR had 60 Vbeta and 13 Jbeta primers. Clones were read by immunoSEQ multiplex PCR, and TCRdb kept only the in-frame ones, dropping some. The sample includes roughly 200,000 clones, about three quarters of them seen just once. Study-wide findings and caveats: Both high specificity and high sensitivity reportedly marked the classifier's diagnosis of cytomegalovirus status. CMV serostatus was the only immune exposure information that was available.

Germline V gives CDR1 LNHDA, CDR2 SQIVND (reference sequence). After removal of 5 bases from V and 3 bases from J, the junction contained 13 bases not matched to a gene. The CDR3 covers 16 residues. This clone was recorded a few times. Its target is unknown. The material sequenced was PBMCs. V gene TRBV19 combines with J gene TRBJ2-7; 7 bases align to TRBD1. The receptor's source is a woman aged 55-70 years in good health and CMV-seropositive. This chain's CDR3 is CASSETGPGYYYEQYF. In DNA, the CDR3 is TGTGCCAGTAGTGAGACAGGGCCCGGATATTACTACGAGCAGTACTTC.